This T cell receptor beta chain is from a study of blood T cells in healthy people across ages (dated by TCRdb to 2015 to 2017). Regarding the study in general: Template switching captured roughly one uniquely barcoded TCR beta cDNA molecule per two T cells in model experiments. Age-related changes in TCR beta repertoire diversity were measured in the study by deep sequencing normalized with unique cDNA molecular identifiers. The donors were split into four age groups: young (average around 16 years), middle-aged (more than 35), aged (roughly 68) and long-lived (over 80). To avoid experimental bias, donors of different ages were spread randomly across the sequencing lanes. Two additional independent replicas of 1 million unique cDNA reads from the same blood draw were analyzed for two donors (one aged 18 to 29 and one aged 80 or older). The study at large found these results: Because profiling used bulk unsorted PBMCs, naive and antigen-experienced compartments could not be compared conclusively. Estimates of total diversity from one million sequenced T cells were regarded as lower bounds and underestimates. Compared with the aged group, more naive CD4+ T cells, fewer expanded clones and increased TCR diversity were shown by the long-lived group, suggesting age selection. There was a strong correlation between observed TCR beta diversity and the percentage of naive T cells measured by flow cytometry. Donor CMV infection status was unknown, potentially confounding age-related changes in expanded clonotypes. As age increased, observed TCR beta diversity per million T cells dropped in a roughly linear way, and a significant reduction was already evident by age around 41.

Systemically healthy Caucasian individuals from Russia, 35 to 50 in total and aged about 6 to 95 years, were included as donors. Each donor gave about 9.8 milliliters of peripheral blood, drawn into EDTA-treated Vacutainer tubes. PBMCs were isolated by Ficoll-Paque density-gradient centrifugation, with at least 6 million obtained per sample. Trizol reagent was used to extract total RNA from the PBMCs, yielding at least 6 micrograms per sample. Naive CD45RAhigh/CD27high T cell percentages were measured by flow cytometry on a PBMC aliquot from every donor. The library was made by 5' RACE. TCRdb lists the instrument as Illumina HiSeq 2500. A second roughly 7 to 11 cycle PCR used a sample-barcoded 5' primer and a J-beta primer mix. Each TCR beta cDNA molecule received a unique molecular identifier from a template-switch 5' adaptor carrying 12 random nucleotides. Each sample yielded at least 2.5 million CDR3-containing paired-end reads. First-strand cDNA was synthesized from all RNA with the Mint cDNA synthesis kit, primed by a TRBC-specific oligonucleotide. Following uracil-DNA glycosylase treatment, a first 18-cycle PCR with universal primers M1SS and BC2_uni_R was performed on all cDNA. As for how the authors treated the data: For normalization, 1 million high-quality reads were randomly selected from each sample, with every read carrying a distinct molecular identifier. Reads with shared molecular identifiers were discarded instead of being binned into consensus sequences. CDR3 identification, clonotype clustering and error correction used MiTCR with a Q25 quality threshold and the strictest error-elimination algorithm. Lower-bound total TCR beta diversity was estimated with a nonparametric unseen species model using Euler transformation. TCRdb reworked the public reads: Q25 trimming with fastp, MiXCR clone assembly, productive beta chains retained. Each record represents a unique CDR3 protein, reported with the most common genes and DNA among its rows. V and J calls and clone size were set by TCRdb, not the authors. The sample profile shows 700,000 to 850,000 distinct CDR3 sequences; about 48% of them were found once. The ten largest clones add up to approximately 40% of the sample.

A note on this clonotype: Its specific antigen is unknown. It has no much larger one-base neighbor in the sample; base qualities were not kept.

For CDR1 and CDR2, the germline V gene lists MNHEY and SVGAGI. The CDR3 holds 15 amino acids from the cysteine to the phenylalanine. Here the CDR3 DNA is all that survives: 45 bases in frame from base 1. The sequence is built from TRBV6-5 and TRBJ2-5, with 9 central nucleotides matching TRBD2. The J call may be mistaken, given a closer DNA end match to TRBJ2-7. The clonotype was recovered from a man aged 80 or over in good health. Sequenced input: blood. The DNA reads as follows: TGTGCCAGCAGCAACCTAGCGGGACAAATCTACGAGCAGTACTTC. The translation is CASSNLAGQIYEQYF.